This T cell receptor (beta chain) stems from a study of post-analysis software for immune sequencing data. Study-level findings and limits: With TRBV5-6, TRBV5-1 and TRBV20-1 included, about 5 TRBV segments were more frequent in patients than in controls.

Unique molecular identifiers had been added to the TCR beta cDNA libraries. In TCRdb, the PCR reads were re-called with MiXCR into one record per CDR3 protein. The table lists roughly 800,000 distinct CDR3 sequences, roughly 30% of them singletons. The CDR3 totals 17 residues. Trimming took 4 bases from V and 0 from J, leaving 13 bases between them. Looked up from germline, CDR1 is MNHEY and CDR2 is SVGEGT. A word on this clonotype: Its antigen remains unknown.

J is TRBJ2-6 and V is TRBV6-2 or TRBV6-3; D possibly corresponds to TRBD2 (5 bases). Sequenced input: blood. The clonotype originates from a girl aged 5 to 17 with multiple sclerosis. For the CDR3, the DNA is TGTGCCAGCAGTTCCCTAGCAATTAGCTCTGGGGCCAACGTCCTGACTTTC. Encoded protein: CASSSLAISSGANVLTF.